This TCR beta chain was sequenced during a study of T-cell reconstitution after alpha-beta-depleted transplantation in children (TCRdb year 2016). The study in broad terms: Using TCR repertoire profiling, the study followed T-cell immune reconstitution in a quantitative way in children after TCRalphabeta/CD19-depleted allogeneic hematopoietic cell transplantation.

Details on this clonotype: Its specific antigen is unknown. Base-call qualities are not available, and no considerably larger clone is one nucleotide away.

Beyond this particular receptor, the publication reports: About two months after transplant, the apparently early recovery of alphabetaT-cell counts reportedly depended on just several hundred clones that had expanded rapidly and came from non-depleted graft cells. The high TCRbeta diversity at day 60 in some patients was ascribed to recipient T cells and intrathymic progenitors that had survived conditioning. Over the following months the frequencies of hyperexpanded clones went down, and after one year T-cell counts and TCRbeta diversity were mostly credited to newly produced T cells.

CDR1 and CDR2 (MGHRA, YSYEKL) derive from the germline V gene. The CDR3 contains 16 residues, cysteine and phenylalanine counted. The read is trimmed to its CDR3 DNA, 48 bases read in frame from base 1. Trimmed from V: 1 base; trimmed from J: 7 bases; junction bases lacking a gene match: 8. The method was PCR. TCRdb shows the sequencer as Illumina HiSeq 2500. Molecular barcoding was employed in the preparation of TCR libraries, with unique molecular identifiers being used to normalize TCRbeta repertoire quantification. The raw public reads went through TCRdb reprocessing: fastp at Q25, MiXCR clone calling, in-frame beta chains kept. Rows matching on CDR3 protein sequence are summarized as one entry with the most common DNA and genes. In all, the sample holds just over 950,000 distinct CDR3 sequences, and about 31% of those were seen once. Of the sample, roughly 31% falls within the top ten clones. Interpreted using the paper, the treatment or condition label stands for: allogeneic hematopoietic cell transplantation with graft depleted of TCRalphabeta T cells and CD19 B cells. The transplant recipients were children given TCRalphabeta/CD19-depleted allogeneic hematopoietic cell grafts.

Recombination connected TRBV4-1 to TRBJ2-1, with 9 bases in between that match TRBD1. This clonotype was sampled from a boy in the first two years of life who had a stem cell transplant for SCID, so the T cells may come from the graft donor. This material consisted of PBMCs, mostly from graft donor cells, taken 360 days after TCRalphabeta/CD19-depleted stem cell transplant. The DNA is TGCGCCAGCAGCCAAGTGCAACAGGGGGCTTGGAATGAGCAGTTCTTC. Its coded protein is CASSQVQQGAWNEQFF.